What follows are 30 T cell receptor beta chains derived from one specimen sequenced in a study of identical twins. TCRdb fed the 5' RACE reads into MiXCR, producing one record per CDR3 protein. This sample has about 920,000 distinct CDR3 sequences; approximately 13% occur once, and the top ten carry 1.5% to 2%. These data are also associated with another study on yellow fever vaccine responses in identical twins.

Input material: PBMCs. These receptors originate from a woman aged 18-29 years in good health.

This clonotype was found many times. The genes are TRBV24-1 and TRBJ2-2, with TRBD1 matching 8 bases. The trim removed 4 bases at V and 1 base at J, leaving 4 bases unmatched. The germline V gene has CDR1 KGHDR and CDR2 SFDVKD. The CDR3 spans 16 residues. The CDR3 loop reads CATSDTGTGNTGELFF. CDR3 coding DNA: TGTGCCACCAGTGACACCGGGACAGGGAACACCGGGGAGCTGTTTTTT.

This clonotype occurred a few times. The chain uses TRBV11-2 and TRBJ2-1; the D gene could be TRBD1 or TRBD2 (5 bases each). The CDR3 spans 14 residues. Germline V gene sequence: CDR1 SGHAT, CDR2 FQNNGV. V lost 5 bases and J 5 bases, leaving 13 bases between the germline ends. The CDR3 sequence: CASSRHGTDNEQFF. CDR3 sequence (DNA): TGTGCCAGCAGCCGCCATGGGACCGACAATGAGCAGTTCTTC.

The chain has TRBV29-1 and TRBJ1-1; D might be TRBD1 (6 bases). Deletions cut 8 bases from V and 1 base from J, with 20 bases between. The CDR3 has 15 amino acids. Germline CDR1 is SQVTM and CDR2 is ANQGSEA. The DNA of the CDR3 is TGCAGCATACCGCTTACCGGGACACAGAACACTGAAGCTTTCTTT. Its translation: CSIPLTGTQNTEAFF.

This sequence joins TRBV18 and TRBJ1-4; TRBD1 matches 7 bases. Germline loops: CDR1 KGHSH, CDR2 LQKENI. The junction had 4 bases not matched to a gene; V was cut back by 1 base and J by 5 bases. The CDR3 is 15 amino acids. This CDR3 reads CASSPQPGQNEKLFF. The CDR3 nucleotides are TGTGCCAGCTCACCACAACCGGGACAGAATGAAAAACTGTTTTTT.

This clonotype was seen a handful of times. V and J are TRBV9 and TRBJ2-2; tentatively, D is TRBD1 or TRBD2 (7 bases each). CDR1 and CDR2 from the germline V gene are SGDLS and YYNGEE. This CDR3 has 18 amino acids. V lost 0 bases and J lost 0, with 15 bases in between. The CDR3 is CASSVGGGTASNTGELFF. The CDR3 DNA reads as TGTGCCAGCAGCGTAGGGGGGGGGACAGCTTCGAACACCGGGGAGCTGTTTTTT.

V usage is TRBV11-2 and J usage is TRBJ2-2; D is undetermined. With 5 bases removed from V and 7 bases from J, the gap between germline ends came to 11 bases. The CDR3 consists of 13 residues. Germline V gene data show CDR1 as SGHAT and CDR2 as FQNNGV. The CDR3 sequence is CASSPPHLGELFF. Written as DNA, the CDR3 is TGTGCCAGCAGCCCCCCCCATCTCGGGGAGCTGTTTTTT.

Turning to this clonotype: This CDR3 is missing its conserved last phenylalanine or tryptophan, likely due to a read error. The rearrangement joins TRBV18 to TRBJ2-5; D unresolved. Trimming shortened V by 1 base and J by 2 bases, and 5 bases separated the two germline ends. The CDR3 is 13 residues long. The germline V gene encodes CDR1 KGHSH and CDR2 LQKENI. This CDR3 reads CASSPQMQETQYY. The CDR3 nucleotides are TGTGCCAGCTCACCACAAATGCAAGAGACCCAGTACTAC.

The genes are TRBV23-1 and TRBJ2-2; 7 bases are shared with TRBD1. Being an ORF, TRBV23-1 has a function that is uncertain. V dropped 0 bases and J dropped 6; count of bases not matched to a gene: 10. The CDR3 consists of 17 residues. As DNA, the CDR3 is TGCGCCAGCAGTCAATCGTCTCGGGACAGTAACCCCGGGGAGCTGTTTTTT. Its translation: CASSQSSRDSNPGELFF.

There are a few counts of this clonotype. V is TRBV20-1 and J is TRBJ2-6; D perhaps matches TRBD2 (6 bases). Germline assignment: CDR1 DFQATT and CDR2 SNEGSKA (reference sequence). Trimming removed 3 bases at V and 4 bases at J, with 13 bases between. The CDR3 length is 15 residues. CDR3 coding DNA: TGCAGTGCTAGGGTTGCGGGGTCAGGGGCCAACGTCCTGACTTTC. The encoded protein is CSARVAGSGANVLTF.

The V gene is TRBV10-3, the J gene TRBJ2-3, with D unclear. This CDR3 has 11 residues. Between the trimmed V and J ends, which lost 5 bases and 10 bases, there was a span of 10 bases. Germline V lookup: CDR1 ENHRY, CDR2 SYGVKD. CDR3: CAISRLGSQYF. The CDR3 coding sequence is TGTGCCATCAGTCGACTCGGGTCGCAGTATTTT.

A single count supports this clonotype. V usage is TRBV24-1 and J usage is TRBJ1-5; D unclear. The CDR3 length is 14 residues. Trimming removed 5 bases from V and 4 bases from J, with 11 bases in between. Germline lookup yields CDR1 KGHDR and CDR2 SFDVKD. The CDR3 DNA reads TGTGCCACCAGTGTGGCAGGTTTGAATCAGCCCCAGCATTTT. This codes for CATSVAGLNQPQHF.

This clonotype occurred a few times. This chain joins TRBV11-2 and TRBJ2-1; 15 bases fit TRBD2. J lost 5 bases, V lost 2 bases, and 13 bases had no gene match. CDR3 length: 20 residues. Per germline, CDR1 SGHAT and CDR2 FQNNGV. CDR3 residues: CASSLKGLAGGDRLNNEQFF. The CDR3 bases are TGTGCCAGCAGCTTAAAGGGACTAGCGGGGGGCGATCGGTTAAACAATGAGCAGTTCTTC.

This chain uses TRBV7-3 with TRBJ2-1; TRBD2 matches at 7 bases. V shed 5 bases, J shed 5 bases, and the junction held 9 bases outside the gene matches. The CDR3 is 15 residues long. Germline V gives CDR1 SGHTA, CDR2 FQGTGA. The CDR3 is CASSPPVAGDNEQFF. CDR3 in DNA: TGTGCCAGCAGCCCGCCGGTGGCGGGAGACAATGAGCAGTTCTTC. Based on the CDR3 plus reference TRBV7-3 and TRBJ2-1, the full variable domain is GAGVSQTPSNKVTEKGKYVELRCDPISGHTALYWYRQSLGQGPEFLIYFQGTGAADDSGLPNDRFFAVRPEGSVSTLKIQRTERGDSAVYLCASSPPVAGDNEQFFGPGTRLTVL.

The rearrangement links TRBV12-3 or TRBV12-4 to TRBJ2-1; D may be TRBD2 (6 bases). This CDR3 is 14 amino acids long. The V gene lost 6 bases and the J gene lost 6 bases, with 15 bases spanning the gap. CDR3 DNA sequence: TGTGCCAGCAGGAAGACTAGTATCTCCAATGAGCAGTTCTTC. This encodes CASRKTSISNEQFF.

In this sample, this clonotype turned up a few times. V and J are TRBV28 and TRBJ1-2; 8 bases map to TRBD1. This CDR3 has 16 amino acids. V shed 1 base, J shed 2 bases, and the junction held 6 bases outside the gene matches. Looked up from germline, CDR1 is MDHEN and CDR2 is SYDVKM. CDR3 protein: CASSLSPGQANYGYTF. The DNA of the CDR3 is TGTGCCAGCAGTTTATCCCCGGGACAGGCGAACTATGGCTACACCTTC.

This clonotype has a handful of counts. The chain recombines TRBV7-2 with TRBJ1-2, with no clear D. With 5 bases removed from V and 4 bases from J, the gap between germline ends came to 8 bases. This CDR3 comprises 12 residues. The germline V gene encodes CDR1 SGHTA and CDR2 FQGNSA. CDR3 DNA sequence: TGTGCCAGCAGCACCGATGGCTATGGCTACACCTTC. Protein sequence: CASSTDGYGYTF.

This clonotype was observed a few times. V is TRBV3-1 and J is TRBJ2-1; TRBD1 matches at 9 bases. CDR3 length: 15 amino acids. Germline V lookup: CDR1 LGHDT, CDR2 YNNKEL (reference sequence). Trimming removed 2 bases from V and 4 bases from J; junction bases left unmatched: 3. CDR3 sequence reads: CASSQSGTGYNEQFF. The CDR3 nucleotides are TGTGCCAGCAGCCAATCCGGGACAGGGTACAATGAGCAGTTCTTC.

The chain is built from TRBV2 and TRBJ1-1; D not resolved. There are 12 residues in the CDR3. Trimming took 6 bases from V and 8 from J, leaving 13 bases between them. Germline CDR1 reads SNHLY; CDR2 reads FYNNEI. The CDR3 nucleotides are TGTGCCAGCAGCCTCCGGGATCGGGAAGCTTTCTTT. Translated: CASSLRDREAFF.

This chain uses TRBV3-1 with TRBJ2-5; D unclear. The CDR3 is made up of 15 amino acids. The V gene's germline CDR1 is LGHDT and CDR2 YNNKEL (reference sequence). V shed 7 bases and J shed 5 bases, with 20 bases lying between them. The CDR3 spells CASTHSLGLSETQYF. The CDR3 coding sequence is TGTGCCAGCACCCACTCCCTTGGGTTGTCCGAGACCCAGTACTTC.

This clonotype was detected only a few times. V and J are TRBV15 and TRBJ2-7, with D hard to call. Germline V gene sequence: CDR1 LNHNV, CDR2 YYDKDF (reference sequence). With 6 bases removed from V and 1 base from J, the gap between germline ends came to 10 bases. There are 13 residues in the CDR3. DNA of the CDR3: TGTGCCACCAGTATTCACACTTCCTACGAGCAGTACTTC. This translates into CATSIHTSYEQYF.

This clonotype was counted between two and nine times. The chain joins TRBV7-9 to TRBJ1-1; D possibly corresponds to TRBD1 (5 bases). Trimming took off 2 bases at V and 6 bases at J, with 22 bases between the two ends. The CDR3 is made up of 17 amino acids. Germline V gives CDR1 SEHNR, CDR2 FQNEAQ (reference sequence). As DNA, the CDR3 is TGTGCCAGCAGCTTACCCGTAGTGGGGGGGAGTGGCGCTGAAGCTTTCTTT. Amino acids: CASSLPVVGGSGAEAFF.

The table lists this clonotype with a few counts. The rearrangement uses TRBV27 and TRBJ1-6, with TRBD1 matching over 9 bases. Germline V gives CDR1 MNHEY, CDR2 SMNVEV (reference sequence). The CDR3 length is 15 residues. The junction had 5 bases not matched to a gene; V was cut back by 5 bases and J by 6 bases. As DNA, the CDR3 is TGTGCCAGCAGTGCAAGGGACAGGGTTAATTCACCCCTCCACTTT. Translated, it gives CASSARDRVNSPLHF.

This clonotype showed up many times. The chain employs TRBV12-3 or TRBV12-4 and TRBJ1-5; D is undetermined. There are 15 residues in the CDR3. V was pared by 0 bases and J by 2 bases, with 8 bases between. The CDR3 DNA reads TGTGCCAGCAGTTTAGCCGACCCTGGCAATCAGCCCCAGCATTTT. Translated, it gives CASSLADPGNQPQHF.

This clonotype appeared a few times. CDR3 in DNA: TGCAGTGCTAGAGATCGGGAGGATCAGGGCTCCGAGCAGTACTTC. Protein: CSARDREDQGSEQYF. This sequence joins TRBV20-1 and TRBJ2-7; TRBD2 matches at 7 bases. Germline CDR1 DFQATT, CDR2 SNEGSKA (reference sequence). With V trimmed by 0 bases and J by 6 bases, 11 bases remained unmatched. This CDR3 spans 15 amino acids.

This clonotype was counted only a few times. This sequence joins TRBV20-1 and TRBJ2-7; possibly TRBD1 or TRBD2 for D (6 bases each). The germline V gene encodes CDR1 DFQATT and CDR2 SNEGSKA (reference sequence). Trimming removed 3 bases from V and 7 bases from J, with 19 bases in between. The CDR3 consists of 14 residues. CDR3 sequence reads: CSASGGWGEREQYF. CDR3 in DNA: TGCAGTGCTAGCGGGGGCTGGGGAGAACGGGAGCAGTACTTC.

In its sample, this clonotype was seen many times. The chain carries TRBV7-9 and TRBJ2-7, with 7 positions matching TRBD1. The CDR3 sequence is 17 residues long. CDR1 is SEHNR, CDR2 FQNEAQ, per germline (reference sequence). V gave up 1 base and J gave up 4 bases; unmatched junction bases: 13. CDR3 amino acids: CASSLGVFEGGPYEQYF. CDR3 nucleotide sequence: TGTGCCAGCAGCTTAGGGGTATTTGAAGGGGGCCCGTACGAGCAGTACTTC.

This clonotype occurred a few times. The chain is built from TRBV6-2 or TRBV6-3 and TRBJ2-2, with 8 bases fitting TRBD1. The CDR3 spans 15 residues. After removal of 4 bases from V and 7 bases from J, the junction contained 8 bases not matched to a gene. In germline, CDR1 is MNHEY, CDR2 SVGEGT. In DNA form, the CDR3 reads TGTGCCAGCAGTTGGGGACAGGACCATGGCGGGGAGCTGTTTTTT. Residues: CASSWGQDHGGELFF.

Details on this clonotype: This clone may be a read error of a much larger clone one base away. The V and J genes are TRBV20-1 and TRBJ2-5, with TRBD2 matching 11 bases. The CDR3 runs 16 residues. Germline CDR1 and CDR2: DFQATT and SNEGSKA (reference sequence). CDR3 region: CSASPTSGVVQETHYF. CDR3 in DNA: TGCAGTGCTAGCCCGACTAGCGGGGTGGTCCAAGAGACCCATTACTTC.

Only a few counts were recorded for this clonotype. The rearrangement links TRBV20-1 to TRBJ1-2; 10 bases are shared with TRBD1. After removal of 1 base from V and 4 bases from J, the junction contained 6 bases not matched to a gene. Germline V gene lookup returns CDR1 DFQATT and CDR2 SNEGSKA (reference sequence). This CDR3 spans 15 amino acids. The CDR3 loop reads CSARGGDRGSYGYTF. The CDR3 nucleotides read TGCAGTGCTAGAGGAGGGGACAGGGGTTCCTATGGCTACACCTTC.

This clonotype was detected only a few times. The chain carries TRBV15 and TRBJ2-5; 8 nucleotides match TRBD1. Germline V gives CDR1 LNHNV, CDR2 YYDKDF (reference sequence). The length of the CDR3 is 17 residues. The V segment lost 0 bases and the J segment 3 bases; nucleotides outside the gene matches: 9. The CDR3 reads CATSRDREQGGEETQYF. In DNA, the CDR3 is TGTGCCACCAGCAGAGATAGGGAACAGGGGGGAGAAGAGACCCAGTACTTC.